Sequencing of this TCR beta chain was carried out in a study of T cells in Graves' hyperthyroidism and ophthalmopathy. Study-level findings and limits: The majority of expanded thyroid clonotypes above 0.001 also appeared in blood.

RNA transcripts yielded amplified TCR beta CDR3 regions. HTBI primers were the set used in a first-round RT-PCR of the TCR CDR3. TCRdb reprocessed the multiplex PCR reads via MiXCR and lists one record per CDR3 protein. The sample has about 530,000 distinct CDR3 sequences; about a sixth are singletons. In its sample, this clonotype was seen many times. Its antigen is currently unknown. Patients having uncontrolled infection, another autoimmune disease, pregnancy or lactation were not included. Every diagnosis used clinical symptoms, serum thyroxine and TRAb, thyroid ultrasound and orbital computed tomography. It was 8.5 to 10 ml of fresh peripheral blood that supplied the PBMCs. Source material: blood. The origin of this receptor is a woman aged 18 to 35 with Graves' ophthalmopathy.

CDR3 sequence reads: CASRQGRWETQYF. The CDR3 nucleotides read TGTGCCAGCAGGCAGGGCAGATGGGAGACCCAGTACTTC. The V and J genes are TRBV3-1 and TRBJ2-5; the D gene is possibly TRBD1 (5 bases). The germline V and J ends were trimmed by 6 bases and 5 bases, with 13 bases remaining between them. Germline V gene sequence: CDR1 LGHDT, CDR2 YNNKEL (reference sequence). CDR3 length: 13 amino acids.